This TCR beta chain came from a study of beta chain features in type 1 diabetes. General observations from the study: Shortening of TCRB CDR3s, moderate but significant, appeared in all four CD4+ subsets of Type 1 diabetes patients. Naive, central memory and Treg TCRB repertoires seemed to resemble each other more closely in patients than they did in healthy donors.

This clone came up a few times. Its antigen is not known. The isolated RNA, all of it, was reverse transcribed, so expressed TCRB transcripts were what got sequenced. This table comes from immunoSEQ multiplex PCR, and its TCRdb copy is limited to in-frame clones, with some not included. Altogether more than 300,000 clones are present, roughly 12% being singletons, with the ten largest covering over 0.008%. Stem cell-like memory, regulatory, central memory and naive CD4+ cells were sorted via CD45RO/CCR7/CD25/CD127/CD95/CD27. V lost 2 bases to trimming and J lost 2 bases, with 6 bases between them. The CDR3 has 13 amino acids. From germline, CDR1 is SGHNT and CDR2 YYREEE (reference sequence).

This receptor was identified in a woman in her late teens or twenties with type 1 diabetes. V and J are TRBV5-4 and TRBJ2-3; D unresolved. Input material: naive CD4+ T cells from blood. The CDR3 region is CASSFRVTDTQYF. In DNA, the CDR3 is TGTGCCAGCAGCTTTCGGGTCACAGATACGCAGTATTTT.